This TCR beta chain was documented in a study of T-cell memory formation after mild COVID-19. The study's findings and limits: Contracting CD4+ clones were located mainly in CM and EM, and CD8+ clones in EMRA. The SARS-CoV-2 specificity of second-wave clones reaching peak at day 37 remained unverified. While clones contracting from day 15 to 85 were balanced between CD4 and CD8, later expanders leaned CD4+.

In regard to this clonotype: What it binds is unknown.

The CDR3 has 12 residues. Germline assignment: CDR1 SGHTA and CDR2 FQGNSA. V dropped 1 base and J dropped 15; count of bases not matched to a gene: 7. With constant-segment primers, 5'RACE yielded cDNA libraries of TCR alpha and TCR beta that carried sample barcodes and UMIs. TCRdb re-called the 5' RACE reads through MiXCR, storing one row per CDR3 protein. The table includes around 250,000 distinct CDR3 sequences, roughly a tenth detected once. The chain couples TRBV7-2 to TRBJ2-3, with 7 bases fitting TRBD1. The clonotype comes from a man younger than 30 who had mild COVID-19 (a few samples of this study predate the infection). Cell type and time point are not known. The sequenced sample was PBMCs or a T cell subset sorted from them (not recorded which). CDR3 protein: CASSLDAGGPYF. In DNA, the CDR3 is TGTGCCAGCAGCTTAGATGCAGGGGGTCCATATTTT.